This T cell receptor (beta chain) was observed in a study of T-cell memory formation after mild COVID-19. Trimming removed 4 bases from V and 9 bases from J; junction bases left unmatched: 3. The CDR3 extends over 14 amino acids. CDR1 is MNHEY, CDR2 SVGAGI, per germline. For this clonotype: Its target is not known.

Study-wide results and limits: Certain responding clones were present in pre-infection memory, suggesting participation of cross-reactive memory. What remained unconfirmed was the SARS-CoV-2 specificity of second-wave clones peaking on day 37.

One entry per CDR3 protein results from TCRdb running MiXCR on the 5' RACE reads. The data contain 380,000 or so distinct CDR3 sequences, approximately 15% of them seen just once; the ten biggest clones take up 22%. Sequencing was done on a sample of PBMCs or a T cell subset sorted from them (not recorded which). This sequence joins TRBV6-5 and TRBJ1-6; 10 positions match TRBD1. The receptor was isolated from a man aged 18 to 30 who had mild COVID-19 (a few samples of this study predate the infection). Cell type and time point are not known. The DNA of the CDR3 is TGTGCCAGCAGTTCCGGGACAGGGGCTTCACCCCTCCACTTT. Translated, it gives CASSSGTGASPLHF.